This T cell receptor (beta chain) derives from a study of identical twins. Study findings and constraints: Abundant cord blood beta clonotypes carried fewer insertions; memory repertoires showed none. The conclusions drew on cross-sectional statistical analysis instead of tracking the same donors.

Template switching added a universal primer binding site, and final cDNA carried unique molecular identifiers. Via MiXCR, TCRdb re-called the 5' RACE reads, giving one row per CDR3 protein. The sample includes some 500,000 distinct CDR3 sequences, 14% of them seen just once. On this clonotype itself: Its specificity is unknown.

The CDR3 totals 14 residues. V lost 7 bases and J lost 4, with 14 bases in between. Germline values: CDR1 MNHEY, CDR2 SVGEGT. These data are also associated with another study on yellow fever vaccine responses in identical twins.

This TCR derives from a young woman in good health. This chain connects TRBV6-2 or TRBV6-3 to TRBJ1-5; D remains unclear. The sample taken for sequencing was CD4+ T cells sorted from blood. CDR3 residues: CASTRSSSNQPQHF. Written as DNA, the CDR3 is TGTGCCAGCACGAGATCGTCTAGTAATCAGCCCCAGCATTTT.